Sequencing of this T cell receptor (beta chain) was carried out in a study of cytomegalovirus exposure and HLA in healthy donors. Study results and limitations: While the bulk of TCR sequences proved rare, some public TCRs turned up in many donors. Reported results showed that the classifier diagnosed cytomegalovirus status with high specificity and sensitivity.

This clone has only a few counts. No antigen is known for it. The PCR ran on 60 Vbeta and 13 Jbeta primers. Data came from immunoSEQ multiplex PCR; TCRdb stores just in-frame clones and leaves some out. The table shows 100,000 to 150,000 clones, with 80% occurring only once. The germline CDR1 and CDR2 sequences are MNHNS and SASEGT. This CDR3 is built from 15 residues. The V end lost 6 bases, the J end lost 4 bases, and 18 bases lay between the germline ends. The donors, nominally healthy at sampling, likely had unrecorded immune exposures. The receptor was isolated from a woman aged 40 to 55 in good health and CMV-seronegative. This rearrangement joins TRBV6-1 to TRBJ1-1, with D perhaps matching TRBD1 (5 bases). The sample was PBMCs. Here the CDR3 DNA reads TGTGCCAGCAGGGGCTCCTCTTTCGGGGGCACTGAAGCTTTCTTT. Amino acid sequence: CASRGSSFGGTEAFF.